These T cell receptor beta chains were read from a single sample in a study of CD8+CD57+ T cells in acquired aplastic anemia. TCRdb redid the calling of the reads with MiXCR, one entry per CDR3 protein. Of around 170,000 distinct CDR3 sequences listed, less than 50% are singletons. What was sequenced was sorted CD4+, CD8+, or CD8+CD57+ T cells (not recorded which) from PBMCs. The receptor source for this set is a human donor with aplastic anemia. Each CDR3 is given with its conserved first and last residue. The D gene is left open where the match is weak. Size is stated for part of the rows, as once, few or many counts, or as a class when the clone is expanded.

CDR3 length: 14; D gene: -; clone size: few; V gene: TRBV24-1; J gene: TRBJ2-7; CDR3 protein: CAISTGQKTGEQYF; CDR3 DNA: TGTGCCATCTCGACAGGCCAGAAAACCGGCGAGCAGTACTTC
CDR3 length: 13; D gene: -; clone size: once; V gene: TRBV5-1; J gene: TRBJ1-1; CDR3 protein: CASSLGPSTEAFF; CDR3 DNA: TGCGCCAGCAGCTTGGGCCCCAGCACTGAAGCTTTCTTT
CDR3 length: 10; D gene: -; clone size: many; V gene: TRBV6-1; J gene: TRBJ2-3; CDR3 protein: CASSEGTQYF; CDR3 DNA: TGTGCCAGCTCCGAGGGTACGCAGTATTTT
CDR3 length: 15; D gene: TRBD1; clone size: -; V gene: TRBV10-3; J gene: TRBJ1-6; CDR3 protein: CAISDPTGSESPLHF; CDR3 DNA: TGTGCCATCAGTGATCCGACAGGGTCTGAATCACCCCTCCACTTC
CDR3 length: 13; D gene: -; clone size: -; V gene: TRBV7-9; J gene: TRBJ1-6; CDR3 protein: CASSVGGISPLHF; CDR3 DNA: TGTGCCAGCAGCGTAGGAGGGATTTCACCCCTCCACTTT
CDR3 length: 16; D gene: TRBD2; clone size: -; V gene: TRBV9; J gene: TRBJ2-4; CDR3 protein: CASSPGLASGKNIQYF; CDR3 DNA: TGTGCCAGCAGCCCAGGACTAGCGAGCGGAAAAAACATTCAGTACTTC
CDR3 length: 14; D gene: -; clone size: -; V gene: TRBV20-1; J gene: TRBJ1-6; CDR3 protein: CSAGTGTSNSPPHF; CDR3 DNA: TGCAGTGCTGGCACCGGGACAAGCAATTCACCCCCCCACTTT
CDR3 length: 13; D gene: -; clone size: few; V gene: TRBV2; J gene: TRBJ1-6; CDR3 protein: CASKEGSVSPLHF; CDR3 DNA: TGTGCCAGCAAGGAGGGGTCAGTTTCACCCCTCCACTTT
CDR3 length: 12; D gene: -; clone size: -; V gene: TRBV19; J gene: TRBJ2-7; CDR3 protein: CASITPTPPEYF; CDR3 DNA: TGTGCCAGTATTACGCCGACGCCGCCGGAGTACTTC
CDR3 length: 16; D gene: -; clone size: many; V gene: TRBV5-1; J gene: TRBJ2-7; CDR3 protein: CASSQEGGFSSREQYF; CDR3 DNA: TGCGCCAGCAGCCAAGAAGGGGGTTTTTCCTCTCGCGAGCAGTACTTC
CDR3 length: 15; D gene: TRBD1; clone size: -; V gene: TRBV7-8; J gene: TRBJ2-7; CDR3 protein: CASSSGTGGSNEQYF; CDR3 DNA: TGTGCCAGCAGCTCCGGGACAGGGGGCTCCAACGAGCAGTACTTC